The clone carrying this T cell receptor beta chain came up many times. What it binds is unknown. The sample comes from a study of T-cell reconstitution after alpha-beta-depleted transplantation in children. The TCRbeta library incorporated unique molecular identifiers. Using its own MiXCR run on the PCR reads, TCRdb lists one record per CDR3 protein. The sample holds about 300,000 distinct CDR3 sequences, approximately 7.3% seen once. Germline-derived CDR1 and CDR2 are ENHRY and SYGVKD. CDR3 length equals 13 residues. V lost 8 bases, J lost 5 bases, and 14 bases lay in between. Whole-study findings and limits: Most T-cell counts and diversity one year after the transplant came from T cells that were newly produced.

This clonotype was sampled from a female patient aged 2-10 years who had a stem cell transplant for Fanconi anemia, so the T cells may come from the graft donor. This specimen was peripheral blood, taken 360 days after TCRalphabeta/CD19-depleted stem cell transplant. The chain couples TRBV10-3 to TRBJ2-3, with D uncertain. In DNA form, the CDR3 reads TGTGCCATCGGAGAAGTGGTTGGAGATACGCAGTATTTT. Its translation: CAIGEVVGDTQYF.